The T cell receptor beta chain under discussion was sequenced for a study of siplizumab effects on memory and regulatory T cells. With 0 bases removed from V and 3 bases from J, the gap between germline ends came to 13 bases. CDR1 and CDR2 from the germline V gene are SGDLS and YYNGEE. The CDR3 covers 16 residues. Method: immunoSEQ multiplex PCR; TCRdb's copy keeps in-frame clones and lacks some. The repertoire includes roughly 62,000 clones, 70% to 80% of them detected once, and about 0.42% sits in the top ten. The TCR comes from a human donor in good health. Sequencing was done on a sample of memory CD4+ T cells sorted from blood. V is TRBV9 and J is TRBJ1-5; D is unclear. The CDR3 nucleotides are TGTGCCAGCAGCGTAGATGTACAGAGCCACAATCAGCCCCAGCATTTT. Translation gives CASSVDVQSHNQPQHF.